The 30 T cell receptor beta chains presented below share a single source sample, sequenced in a study of a mutant IDH1 vaccine in newly diagnosed glioma. Antigens for these TCRs are unknown. Stated time point: week 35, safety follow-up. Vaccinated patients received 300 ug of mutant IDH1 20-mer peptide per dose, with topical imiquimod. The repertoire was sequenced with immunoSEQ multiplex PCR; TCRdb's copy has only in-frame clones and lacks some. The sample holds roughly 69,000 clones; around 84% are singletons and the top ten take 2% to 2.5%. The sample was PBMCs, taken from a glioma patient whose treatment included an IDH1 peptide vaccine. The receptors were sampled from a young man with glioma.

The chain uses TRBV4-1 and TRBJ2-7; 10 bases agree with TRBD1. The germline gives CDR1 MGHRA, CDR2 YSYEKL. The CDR3 loop spans 17 amino acids. Trimming removed 0 bases from V and 7 bases from J; junction bases left unmatched: 12. In DNA, the CDR3 is TGCGCCAGCAGCCAAGAAGGTTTTGGGACAGGGGCCCCAGAGCAGTACTTC. It codes for CASSQEGFGTGAPEQYF.

J is TRBJ1-2 and V is TRBV6-1, with a weak D call TRBD1 (6 bases). The length of the CDR3 is 13 residues. With 5 bases removed from V and 1 base from J, the gap between germline ends came to 8 bases. The V gene's germline CDR1 is MNHNS and CDR2 SASEGT. Here the CDR3 reads CASSLQGNYGYTF. In DNA form, the CDR3 reads TGTGCCAGCAGTTTACAGGGTAACTATGGCTACACCTTC.

The V gene is TRBV7-9, the J gene TRBJ2-7; weak D call: TRBD2 (6 bases). Trimming pared 6 bases from V and 2 bases from J, leaving 17 bases between. Germline CDR1 and CDR2: SEHNR and FQNEAQ (reference sequence). CDR3 size: 15 residues. The CDR3 sequence is CASRRGGDPTYEQYF. CDR3 nucleotide sequence: TGTGCCAGCAGACGTGGCGGGGACCCCACCTACGAGCAGTACTTC.

The chain has TRBV2 and TRBJ2-7; D possibly matches TRBD1 or TRBD2 (5 bases each). V was trimmed by 7 bases and J by 5 bases, leaving 21 bases between them. Germline V gene sequence: CDR1 SNHLY, CDR2 FYNNEI. The CDR3 is 15 amino acids. CDR3: CASNHGSSRGDEQYF. CDR3 DNA: TGTGCCAGCAACCATGGGAGCTCTAGGGGTGACGAGCAGTACTTC. The variable domain in full, completed from reference TRBV2 and TRBJ2-7, reads EPEVTQTPSHQVTQMGQEVILRCVPISNHLYFYWYRQILGQKVEFLVSFYNNEISEKSEIFDDQFSVERPDGSNFTLKIRSTKLEDSAMYFCASNHGSSRGDEQYFGPGTRLTVT.

This clone was counted once. The V call is TRBV25-1, the J call TRBJ2-3; 8 nucleotides match TRBD2. The CDR3 contains 15 residues. V dropped 6 bases and J dropped 5; count of bases not matched to a gene: 10. The germline CDR1 and CDR2 sequences are MGHDK and SYGVNS. CDR3 sequence: CASSPRRAGEDTQYF. DNA for the CDR3: TGTGCCAGCAGCCCCAGGAGAGCGGGGGAAGATACGCAGTATTTT.

V and J are TRBV9 and TRBJ2-1, with TRBD2 matching 10 bases. The CDR3 has 16 amino acids. J was trimmed by 6 bases and V by 4 bases; bases with no gene match: 10. Germline V CDR1 and CDR2: SGDLS, YYNGEE. The CDR3, as DNA: TGTGCCAGCAGCACACCCGAACTAGCGGGACGCAATGAGCAGTTCTTC. Its translation: CASSTPELAGRNEQFF.

The CDR3 sequence is CAWSVGGARGQYF. The CDR3 DNA reads as TGTGCCTGGAGTGTAGGAGGGGCCCGAGGCCAGTACTTC. This sequence joins TRBV30 and TRBJ2-5; D possibly corresponds to TRBD2 (6 bases). V dropped 0 bases and J dropped 10 bases, with 15 bases sitting between them. The CDR3 length is 13 residues. Looked up from germline, CDR1 is GTSNPN and CDR2 is SVGIG (reference sequence). Using reference TRBV30 and TRBJ2-5 for the parts outside the CDR3, the full variable domain is SQTIHQWPATLVQPVGSPLSLECTVEGTSNPNLYWYRQAAGRGLQLLFYSVGIGQISSEVPQNLSASRPQDRQFILSSKKLLLSDSGFYLCAWSVGGARGQYFGPGTRLLVL.

This chain uses TRBV4-2 with TRBJ2-7, with D hard to call. The length of the CDR3 is 16 residues. Per the germline V gene, CDR1 is LGHNA and CDR2 is YNFKEQ. Trimming took 1 base from V and 2 from J, leaving 15 bases between them. The CDR3 sequence: CASSQGFSGFAYEQYF. CDR3 bases: TGTGCCAGCAGCCAAGGGTTTTCCGGCTTCGCCTACGAGCAGTACTTC.

The table lists this clone with a count of one. This chain joins TRBV11-2 and TRBJ1-3, with D perhaps matching TRBD1 (6 bases). The CDR3 covers 16 residues. V lost 4 bases and J lost 3, with 16 bases in between. Germline CDR1 SGHAT, CDR2 FQNNGV. CDR3 protein: CASSSSKTGFGNTIYF. In DNA form, the CDR3 reads TGTGCCAGCAGCTCCTCTAAAACAGGGTTTGGAAACACCATATATTTT.

The J gene is TRBJ1-5, the V gene TRBV7-4; 8 positions agree with TRBD1. V lost 1 base, J lost 6 bases, and 8 bases stayed unmatched. The CDR3 totals 16 residues. Germline V gene lookup returns CDR1 SGHVT and CDR2 SQSDAQ. CDR3 DNA sequence: TGTGCCAGCAGCTTAGAGGGACAGGATTTTTGTCAGCCCCAGCATTTT. This encodes CASSLEGQDFCQPQHF.

In its sample, this clone was seen a few times. This sequence joins TRBV4-1 and TRBJ2-5; D gene uncertain. With 0 bases removed from V and 5 bases from J, the gap between germline ends came to 4 bases. The CDR3 sequence is 12 residues long. Germline values: CDR1 MGHRA, CDR2 YSYEKL. The CDR3: CASSQDWETQYF. CDR3 bases: TGCGCCAGCAGCCAAGATTGGGAGACCCAGTACTTC.

V usage is TRBV20-1 and J usage is TRBJ2-5; D unclear. V lost 0 bases, J lost 5 bases, and 4 bases lay in between. Germline V gives CDR1 DFQATT, CDR2 SNEGSKA (reference sequence). This CDR3 spans 11 amino acids. The CDR3, as DNA: TGCAGTGCTAGAGATCATGAGACCCAGTACTTC. It yields the protein CSARDHETQYF.

The chain couples TRBV28 to TRBJ2-3; D not resolved. The CDR3 is made up of 12 amino acids. Germline V gene lookup returns CDR1 MDHEN and CDR2 SYDVKM. Trimming pared 1 base from V and 9 bases from J, leaving 8 bases between. CDR3 loop: CASSLSELTQYF. In DNA form, the CDR3 reads TGTGCCAGCAGTTTATCTGAGCTCACGCAGTATTTT.

The genes are TRBV19 and TRBJ1-5, with 11 bases lining up with TRBD1. This CDR3 has 14 amino acids. CDR1 is LNHDA and CDR2 is SQIVND in the germline V gene (reference sequence). The trim removed 7 bases at V and 9 bases at J, leaving 8 bases unmatched. For the CDR3, the DNA is TGTGCCAGTACGGCCAGGACAGGGGGCGGGCCCCAGCATTTT. Its translation is CASTARTGGGPQHF.

The chain couples TRBV7-8 to TRBJ1-4; 9 nucleotides agree with TRBD1. Germline V gene lookup returns CDR1 SGHVS and CDR2 FQNEAQ. The CDR3 contains 14 residues. The V segment lost 4 bases and the J segment 7 bases; nucleotides outside the gene matches: 4. This chain's CDR3 is CASSSTGGPEKLFF. CDR3 bases: TGTGCCAGCAGCTCTACAGGGGGCCCTGAAAAACTGTTTTTT.

In its sample, this clone was seen a few times. The CDR3 region has the DNA TGTGCCAGCAGTGACTCCAGGGGCACTGAAGCTTTCTTT. This gives the protein CASSDSRGTEAFF. This chain connects TRBV6-4 to TRBJ1-1; the D gene is possibly TRBD1 (6 bases). CDR3 length equals 13 residues. Trimming pared 0 bases from V and 4 bases from J, leaving 6 bases between. CDR1 and CDR2 (germline): MRHNA, SNTAGT.

The CDR3 protein is CASNPRAGWPGELFF. The DNA of the CDR3 is TGTGCCAGCAACCCGAGAGCGGGATGGCCCGGGGAGCTGTTTTTT. The genes are TRBV11-2 and TRBJ2-2; 7 bases align to TRBD2. The CDR3 sequence is 15 residues long. Trimming took 7 bases from V and 6 from J; bases not matched to a gene: 11. CDR1 SGHAT and CDR2 FQNNGV come from the germline V gene.

The chain joins TRBV13 to TRBJ2-6; a weak D match, TRBD1 (6 bases). The CDR3 has 15 residues. Germline values: CDR1 PRHDT, CDR2 FYEKMQ (reference sequence). Trimming pared 3 bases from V and 8 bases from J, leaving 14 bases between. CDR3 nucleotide sequence: TGTGCCAGCAGCTTGTTAAACAGGGTCCCCAACGTCCTGACTTTC. Its protein is CASSLLNRVPNVLTF.

J is TRBJ1-4 and V is TRBV15; 8 bases match TRBD1. Germline assignment: CDR1 LNHNV and CDR2 YYDKDF (reference sequence). The length of the CDR3 is 17 residues. Germline trimming cut 5 bases from V and 0 bases from J; bases unmatched to any gene: 8. For the CDR3, the DNA is TGTGCCACCAGCCTCCGGGGACAGGTGTCAACTAATGAAAAACTGTTTTTT. This encodes CATSLRGQVSTNEKLFF.

This clone was detected once. The J gene is TRBJ2-5, the V gene TRBV7-2; 8 bases line up with TRBD1. Germline V lookup: CDR1 SGHTA, CDR2 FQGNSA. The CDR3 is 16 residues long. V dropped 5 bases and J dropped 5; count of bases not matched to a gene: 13. The CDR3 here is CASSRPSGGPVETQYF. The CDR3 DNA follows: TGTGCCAGCAGCAGACCCTCAGGGGGCCCGGTGGAGACCCAGTACTTC.

This clone occurred a few times. This sequence joins TRBV2 and TRBJ1-1; the D is unclear. The CDR3 is 14 amino acids. Germline loops: CDR1 SNHLY, CDR2 FYNNEI. Trimming pared 8 bases from V and 0 bases from J, leaving 13 bases between. The CDR3 DNA reads as TGTGCCAGCTGTTTGGCCCGGATGAACACTGAAGCTTTCTTT. It yields the protein CASCLARMNTEAFF.

J is TRBJ2-1 and V is TRBV11-2, with D maybe TRBD2 (5 bases). The V end lost 5 bases, the J end lost 7 bases, and 12 bases lay between the germline ends. This CDR3 spans 13 amino acids. Germline loops: CDR1 SGHAT, CDR2 FQNNGV. As DNA, the CDR3 is TGTGCCAGCAGCGTCAGACTAAGGAATGAGCAGTTCTTC. Translation: CASSVRLRNEQFF. Full variable domain (outside the CDR3, taken from reference TRBV11-2 and TRBJ2-1): EAGVAQSPRYKIIEKRQSVAFWCNPISGHATLYWYQQILGQGPKLLIQFQNNGVVDDSQLPKDRFSAERLKGVDSTLKIQPAKLEDSAVYLCASSVRLRNEQFFGPGTRLTVL.

This chain links TRBV27 with TRBJ2-5; D could derive from TRBD1 or TRBD2 (5 bases each). Germline CDR1 MNHEY, CDR2 SMNVEV (reference sequence). The V gene lost 8 bases and the J gene lost 1 base, with 17 bases spanning the gap. This CDR3 has 15 residues. This chain's CDR3 is CASRSLGRPQETQYF. CDR3 coding DNA: TGTGCCAGCCGTTCCCTGGGACGGCCCCAAGAGACCCAGTACTTC.

This CDR3 reads CASSSGGRQETQYF. As DNA, the CDR3 is TGTGCCAGCAGTTCTGGGGGGCGTCAAGAGACCCAGTACTTC. The V and J genes are TRBV28 and TRBJ2-5; D is possibly TRBD1 or TRBD2 (6 bases each). This CDR3 region has 14 residues. The germline gives CDR1 MDHEN, CDR2 SYDVKM. V lost 4 bases and J lost 2, with 11 bases in between.

The V call is TRBV6-6, the J call TRBJ1-3, with 10 bases identical to TRBD1. The CDR3 spans 14 residues. The ends lost 5 bases at V and 8 bases at J; junction bases unmatched: 6. Germline assignment: CDR1 MNHNY and CDR2 SVGAGI (reference sequence). CDR3 sequence: CASSPRDRGHTIYF. CDR3 sequence (DNA): TGTGCCAGCAGTCCTCGGGACAGGGGACACACCATATATTTT.

V gene TRBV29-1 combines with J gene TRBJ1-2; TRBD1 matches at 8 bases. Germline V gene data show CDR1 as SQVTM and CDR2 as ANQGSEA. V trimming: 6 bases; J trimming: 3 bases; junction bases outside the gene matches: 6. This CDR3 spans 13 amino acids. The CDR3 bases are TGCAGCGTGGAGGACAGGGCTTACTATGGCTACACCTTC. Its translation is CSVEDRAYYGYTF.

The chain couples TRBV27 to TRBJ2-3; D not certain. V shed 4 bases and J shed 4 bases, with 6 bases lying between them. Germline CDR1 reads MNHEY; CDR2 reads SMNVEV (reference sequence). The CDR3 runs 12 residues. The DNA for the CDR3 is TGTGCCAGCAGTTCAAGGGCAGATACGCAGTATTTT. Its protein product is CASSSRADTQYF.

The CDR3: CASSFGASAEAFF. The CDR3 nucleotides read TGTGCCAGCAGTTTTGGGGCCTCGGCAGAGGCTTTCTTT. This rearrangement joins TRBV27 to TRBJ1-1; a possible D gene is TRBD1 (5 bases). Trimming cost V 3 bases and J 11 bases, with 16 bases left between them. There are 13 residues in the CDR3. Germline V lookup: CDR1 MNHEY, CDR2 SMNVEV (reference sequence).

The chain joins TRBV4-1 to TRBJ1-1, with D possibly being TRBD1 (6 bases). Germline loops: CDR1 MGHRA, CDR2 YSYEKL. CDR3 length equals 15 residues. V lost 4 bases and J 0 bases, leaving 12 bases between the germline ends. The CDR3 DNA follows: TGCGCCAGCAGCCTCCGACAGGAGCTGAACACTGAAGCTTTCTTT. This encodes CASSLRQELNTEAFF.

This clone was found once. The CDR3 bases are TGTGCCAGCAGCGTAGGGAGGGGAGACACCATATATTTT. Translating gives CASSVGRGDTIYF. The V and J genes are TRBV9 and TRBJ1-3, with D perhaps matching TRBD1 (5 bases). Germline-derived CDR1 and CDR2 are SGDLS and YYNGEE. CDR3 length equals 13 residues. The germline V and J ends were trimmed by 0 bases and 8 bases, with 9 bases remaining between them.